This TCR beta chain was obtained from a study of T cells in Graves' hyperthyroidism and ophthalmopathy. What was amplified from RNA transcripts were TCR beta CDR3 regions. HTBI primers drove first-round RT-PCR of the TCR CDR3. MiXCR, applied by TCRdb to the multiplex PCR reads, yields one record per CDR3 protein. The sample shows under 300,000 distinct CDR3 sequences, roughly 15% of them seen only once. Germline V gene lookup returns CDR1 GTSNPN and CDR2 SVGIG (reference sequence). With 0 bases removed from V and 4 bases from J, the gap between germline ends came to 7 bases. The CDR3 covers 13 residues.

Material: blood. The clonotype originates from a woman in her 30s with Graves' hyperthyroidism that later progressed to Graves' ophthalmopathy. This chain joins TRBV30 and TRBJ1-5; D gene uncertain. The CDR3 here is CAWSVLGNQPQHF. CDR3 bases: TGTGCCTGGAGTGTATTAGGGAATCAGCCCCAGCATTTT.